Below are 14 T cell receptor beta chains sequenced from a single sample in a study of blood T cell repertoires in COVID-19. Profiled with immunoSEQ multiplex PCR; TCRdb holds only in-frame clones, not every one. The sample lists 490,000 or so clones; roughly nine tenths were seen once. The sequencing sample was made of PBMCs or T cells enriched from blood (not recorded which). These receptor sequences come from an older woman who had recovered from COVID-19.

The V and J genes are TRBV5-4 and TRBJ2-3; TRBD1 matches at 7 bases. CDR1 SGHNT and CDR2 YYREEE come from the germline V gene (reference sequence). The V and J ends lost 0 bases and 1 base, in that order; junction bases with no gene match: 8. The CDR3 covers 17 residues. The CDR3 DNA reads as TGTGCCAGCAGCTTGGCTCAGCACAGGGGAGGCACAGATACGCAGTATTTT. This codes for CASSLAQHRGGTDTQYF.

CDR3 DNA: TGCGCCAGCAGCCAAGAAGCACAGCATGAAGCTTTCTTT. This codes for CASSQEAQHEAFF. The chain is built from TRBV4-1 and TRBJ1-1; D is unresolved. The CDR3 totals 13 residues. Trimming left V 0 bases short and J 7 bases short, with 9 bases between. Germline CDR1 reads MGHRA; CDR2 reads YSYEKL.

This chain uses TRBV19 with TRBJ2-5; TRBD2 matches at 11 bases. CDR1 LNHDA and CDR2 SQIVND come from the germline V gene (reference sequence). The CDR3 contains 17 residues. V lost 1 base, J lost 0 bases, and 4 bases stayed unmatched. Written as DNA, the CDR3 is TGTGCCAGTAGTATAGGAGCTAGCGGGGGGAACCAAGAGACCCAGTACTTC. This gives the protein CASSIGASGGNQETQYF.

V gene TRBV10-3 combines with J gene TRBJ1-2, with unresolved D. The CDR3 has 13 residues. The V gene's germline CDR1 is ENHRY and CDR2 SYGVKD. V gave up 2 bases and J gave up 3 bases, with 7 bases separating them. Written as DNA, the CDR3 is TGTGCCATCAGTGAGAGGGAGGACTATGGCTACACCTTC. It specifies CAISEREDYGYTF.

This chain connects TRBV7-9 to TRBJ1-2, with D perhaps TRBD1 (5 bases). This CDR3 spans 13 amino acids. V was cut by 5 bases and J by 8 bases, with 15 bases left in between. Germline assignment: CDR1 SEHNR and CDR2 FQNEAQ (reference sequence). The CDR3 nucleotides read TGTGCCAGCAGCACCGGGACTCCGGAGGGCTACACCTTC. Translating gives CASSTGTPEGYTF.

The CDR3 region is CAIGAGGLTDTQYF. The CDR3, as DNA: TGTGCCATCGGAGCGGGGGGACTCACAGATACGCAGTATTTT. The rearrangement links TRBV10-3 to TRBJ2-3; 9 bases fit TRBD2. The CDR3 runs to 14 residues. In germline, CDR1 is ENHRY, CDR2 SYGVKD. The J segment lost 2 bases and the V segment lost 8 bases, leaving 5 bases of the junction unmatched.

This clone was found a few times. This chain uses TRBV7-2 with TRBJ2-1, with TRBD2 identical over 9 bases. J lost 6 bases, V lost 3 bases, and 3 bases had no gene match. The CDR3 extends over 14 amino acids. Germline CDR1 and CDR2: SGHTA and FQGNSA. The CDR3 reads CASSLGLAVNEQFF. In DNA form, the CDR3 reads TGTGCCAGCAGCTTGGGACTAGCCGTCAATGAGCAGTTCTTC.

The rearrangement uses TRBV30 and TRBJ1-4; TRBD1 matches at 9 bases. Germline trimming cut 0 bases from V and 8 bases from J; bases unmatched to any gene: 13. CDR1 is GTSNPN, CDR2 SVGIG, per germline (reference sequence). This CDR3 comprises 17 residues. For the CDR3, the DNA is TGTGCCTGGAGTGTATCGGGACAGGGAGGCTTTAAAGAAAAACTGTTTTTT. It codes for CAWSVSGQGGFKEKLFF.

The rearrangement links TRBV18 to TRBJ2-1; 15 nucleotides line up with TRBD2. This CDR3 spans 17 amino acids. Germline trimming cut 5 bases from V and 3 bases from J; bases unmatched to any gene: 5. Germline V CDR1 and CDR2: KGHSH, LQKENI. CDR3 nucleotide sequence: TGTGCCAGCTCAGGCCCGGGACTAGCGGGGGGCTACAATGAGCAGTTCTTC. This translates into CASSGPGLAGGYNEQFF.

This chain links TRBV5-1 with TRBJ2-2; tentative D call: TRBD2 (6 bases). Germline V lookup: CDR1 SGHRS, CDR2 YFSETQ. There are 15 residues in the CDR3. With 4 bases removed from V and 7 bases from J, the gap between germline ends came to 17 bases. CDR3 loop: CASSPAGGGYGELFF. DNA for the CDR3: TGCGCCAGCAGCCCCGCCGGGGGTGGCTACGGGGAGCTGTTTTTT.

V is TRBV30 and J is TRBJ1-2; 11 bases line up with TRBD1. CDR3 length: 16 amino acids. V lost 3 bases to trimming and J lost 7 bases; unmatched junction nucleotides: 13. From germline, CDR1 is GTSNPN and CDR2 SVGIG (reference sequence). This CDR3 reads CAWSLGLGQGAFGYTF. The CDR3 region has the DNA TGTGCCTGGAGCCTGGGCCTCGGACAGGGGGCGTTTGGCTACACCTTC. Full variable domain (outside the CDR3, taken from reference TRBV30 and TRBJ1-2): SQTIHQWPATLVQPVGSPLSLECTVEGTSNPNLYWYRQAAGRGLQLLFYSVGIGQISSEVPQNLSASRPQDRQFILSSKKLLLSDSGFYLCAWSLGLGQGAFGYTFGSGTRLTVV.

The chain couples TRBV21-1 to TRBJ1-2; TRBD1, as called in the table, went unchecked against the DNA. TRBV21-1 counts as a pseudogene. The CDR3 extends over 16 amino acids. DNA for the CDR3: TGTGCCAGCAGCAAAGAAGAGGACAGGGAAAACTATGGCTACACCTTC. Residues: CASSKEEDRENYGYTF.

The V call is TRBV5-1, the J call TRBJ1-1; no firm D call. Germline CDR1 reads SGHRS; CDR2 reads YFSETQ. This CDR3 comprises 14 residues. Trimming left V 3 bases short and J 11 bases short, with 20 bases between. The CDR3 spells CASSWGTGGSEAFF. Written as DNA, the CDR3 is TGCGCCAGCAGCTGGGGTACGGGTGGGAGTGAGGCTTTCTTT. Combining the CDR3 with reference TRBV5-1 and TRBJ1-1 gives the whole variable domain KAGVTQTPRYLIKTRGQQVTLSCSPISGHRSVSWYQQTPGQGLQFLFEYFSETQRNKGNFPGRFSGRQFSNSRSEMNVSTLELGDSALYLCASSWGTGGSEAFFGQGTRLTVV.

The rearrangement links TRBV29-1 to TRBJ2-1; the D gene is possibly TRBD2 (5 bases). Trimming took 4 bases from V and 4 from J, leaving 17 bases between them. Germline V lookup: CDR1 SQVTM, CDR2 ANQGSEA. The CDR3 is 15 residues long. The CDR3 DNA reads TGCAGCGTTGGAGAGTCCTCTAGCCCATACAATGAGCAGTTCTTC. It codes for CSVGESSSPYNEQFF.